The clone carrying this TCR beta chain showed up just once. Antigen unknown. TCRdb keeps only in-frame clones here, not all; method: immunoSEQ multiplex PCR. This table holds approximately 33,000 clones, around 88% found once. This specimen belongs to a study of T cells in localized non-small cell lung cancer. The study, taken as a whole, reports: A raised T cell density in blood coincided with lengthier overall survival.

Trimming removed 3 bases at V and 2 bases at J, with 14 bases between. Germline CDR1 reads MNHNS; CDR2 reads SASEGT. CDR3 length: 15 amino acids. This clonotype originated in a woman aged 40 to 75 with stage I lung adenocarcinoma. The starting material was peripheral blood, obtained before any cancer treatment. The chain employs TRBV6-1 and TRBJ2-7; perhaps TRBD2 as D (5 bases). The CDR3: CASSEEDGYPYEQYF. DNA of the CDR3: TGTGCCAGCAGTGAGGAGGACGGATACCCCTACGAGCAGTACTTC.